This T cell receptor (beta chain) came from a study of T cell responses to AZD1222 COVID-19 vaccine. Concerning this clone itself: Its antigen is not identified.

The CDR3 covers 14 residues. CDR1 and CDR2 from the germline V gene are LGHDT and YNNKEL (reference sequence). The ends were cut back, 4 bases at V and 5 bases at J, with 14 bases in the middle. Study-level results: Along spike, vaccine-associated CD4 TCRs were found throughout, with dominance at 160-218 and 743-854. Spike-specific TCR repertoires showed rising breadth and depth after two AZD1222 doses.

TCRdb's table, derived via immunoSEQ multiplex PCR, lists solely in-frame clones and lacks some. The table lists tens of thousands of clones, around 83% of them singletons. This sequence was found in an adult in good health. The V and J genes are TRBV3-1 (or the pseudogene TRBV3-2) and TRBJ1-2; no clear D. This material consisted of peripheral blood, taken on day 0 of AZD1222 vaccination. The CDR3 is CASSPTRDGYGYTF. The CDR3 coding sequence is TGTGCCAGCAGCCCGACAAGGGATGGGTATGGCTACACCTTC.